Below are 19 T cell receptor beta chains sequenced from a single sample in a study of molecular identifiers for immune sequencing clone quantification. Via MiXCR, TCRdb re-called the PCR reads, giving one row per CDR3 protein. In the table there are some 100,000 distinct CDR3 sequences, roughly 19% of which are singletons. The sample comprised naive CD8+ T cells from blood, with Jurkat cell RNA spiked in. Subset meaning: FACS-sorted CD8+CD4-CCR7+CD45RA+ naive T cells. The receptors stem from a human donor in good health. Some libraries in this study had Jurkat cell RNA spiked in.

This clonotype was seen many times. V usage is TRBV7-9 and J usage is TRBJ1-2; D not certain. Deletions cut 4 bases from V and 0 bases from J, with 21 bases between. Per germline, CDR1 SEHNR and CDR2 FQNEAQ (reference sequence). The CDR3 has 18 amino acids. This CDR3 is CASSYWTGGPLTNYGYTF. CDR3 DNA sequence: TGTGCCAGCAGCTACTGGACGGGCGGTCCTTTGACTAACTATGGCTACACCTTC.

This clonotype has a count of ten or more. An end of the junction differs from the germline gene, which may be a read error. The chain uses TRBV14 and TRBJ2-7; 12 bases are shared with TRBD2. Germline CDR1 SGHDN, CDR2 FVKESK. This CDR3 is 14 amino acids long. This CDR3 reads CASSPGTSGYEQYF. The CDR3, as DNA: TGCGCCAGCAGCCCCGGGACTAGCGGGTACGAGCAGTACTTC.

Notes on this clonotype: Possible read error: a much larger clone is one base away. The chain combines TRBV7-9 with TRBJ1-1, with no clear D. The V gene's germline CDR1 is SEHNR and CDR2 FQNEAQ (reference sequence). CDR3 length: 14 amino acids. V was clipped by 1 base and J by 3 bases, with 9 bases between them. CDR3 sequence (DNA): TGTGCCAGCAGCTTAGTCGGTCCTTACACTGAAGCTTTCTTT. Protein product: CASSLVGPYTEAFF.

This clonotype was seen ten or more times. This chain uses TRBV7-2 with TRBJ2-1; D may be TRBD2 (5 bases). Germline lookup yields CDR1 SGHTA and CDR2 FQGNSA. The V gene lost 2 bases and the J gene lost 4 bases, with 18 bases spanning the gap. The CDR3 is made up of 17 amino acids. CDR3 sequence (DNA): TGTGCCAGCAGCTTAACCCGGGGAGACGACTCTTACAATGAGCAGTTCTTC. Translation: CASSLTRGDDSYNEQFF.

Points on this clonotype: With a much larger clone just one base away, this may be a read error. This CDR3 reads CASSYSAYNEQSF. As DNA, the CDR3 is TGTGCCAGCAGTTACTCGGCGTACAATGAGCAGTCCTTC. The chain is built from TRBV6-5 and TRBJ2-1, with D hard to call. This CDR3 has 13 residues. The germline gives CDR1 MNHEY, CDR2 SVGAGI.

Regarding this clonotype: A read error is possible here, since a much larger clone lies one base away. This rearrangement joins TRBV11-2 to TRBJ1-3; D not resolved. The CDR3 has 15 amino acids. Looked up from germline, CDR1 is SGHAT and CDR2 is FQNNGV. The CDR3 reads CANSLGVLSGNTIYF. The CDR3 DNA is TGTGCCAACAGCTTAGGCGTGCTCTCTGGAAACACCATATATTTT.

This clonotype was observed a few times. Lacking the conserved final phenylalanine or tryptophan, this CDR3 likely reflects a read error. This rearrangement joins TRBV13 to TRBJ1-5, with a possible D match to TRBD1 (5 bases). The germline CDR1 and CDR2 sequences are PRHDT and FYEKMQ (reference sequence). The CDR3 loop spans 14 amino acids. The V end was cut by 3 bases, the J end by 2 bases, with 8 bases between. The chain's CDR3 is CASSLGRGNQPQHL. As DNA, the CDR3 is TGTGCCAGCAGCTTGGGCAGGGGCAATCAGCCCCAGCATCTT.

This clonotype was observed at least ten times. The rearrangement uses TRBV11-2 and TRBJ2-1; possibly TRBD2 for D (5 bases). V lost 8 bases and J lost 2, with 10 bases in between. The CDR3 runs 13 residues. Looked up from germline, CDR1 is SGHAT and CDR2 is FQNNGV. The CDR3 reads CASSGEAYNEQFF. The CDR3 DNA sequence: TGTGCCAGCTCCGGGGAAGCCTACAATGAGCAGTTCTTC. Drawing the rest from reference TRBV11-2 and TRBJ2-1, the complete variable domain is EAGVAQSPRYKIIEKRQSVAFWCNPISGHATLYWYQQILGQGPKLLIQFQNNGVVDDSQLPKDRFSAERLKGVDSTLKIQPAKLEDSAVYLCASSGEAYNEQFFGPGTRLTVL.

The J gene is TRBJ1-5, the V gene TRBV2, with D tentatively TRBD1 (5 bases). V lost 1 base to trimming and J lost 6 bases, with 13 bases between them. In germline, CDR1 is SNHLY, CDR2 FYNNEI. The CDR3 covers 15 residues. CDR3 sequence (DNA): TGTGCCAGCAGTGAAGTGACAGCCCCAGGTCAGCCCCAGCATTTT. Encoded protein: CASSEVTAPGQPQHF.

This clonotype was seen repeatedly, ten times or more. The chain combines TRBV25-1 with TRBJ2-5; D remains ambiguous. The germline gives CDR1 MGHDK, CDR2 SYGVNS. The CDR3 sequence is 14 residues long. V was cut by 1 base and J by 2 bases, with 8 bases left in between. CDR3 DNA: TGTGCCAGCAGTGAATCTCCAGCACAAGAGACCCAGTACTTC. Its protein is CASSESPAQETQYF.

This chain links TRBV5-6 with TRBJ1-1; D uncertain. The germline CDR1 and CDR2 sequences are SGHDT and YYEEEE. Trimming removed 4 bases at V and 4 bases at J, with 11 bases between. This CDR3 comprises 13 residues. The CDR3: CASSGRDFTEAFF. The CDR3 bases are TGTGCCAGCAGCGGTAGGGATTTCACTGAAGCTTTCTTT.

In its sample, this clonotype was seen a few times. This chain joins TRBV7-9 and TRBJ2-1, with D possibly being TRBD1 (6 bases). Trimming pared 0 bases from V and 8 bases from J, leaving 11 bases between. The CDR3 length is 14 residues. Germline V gene lookup returns CDR1 SEHNR and CDR2 FQNEAQ (reference sequence). The CDR3 coding sequence is TGTGCCAGCAGCTTAGCGCTAAAGGGGGATGAGCAGTTCTTC. It encodes CASSLALKGDEQFF.

This clonotype was seen at least ten times. The chain links TRBV28 to TRBJ1-2, with D possibly being TRBD1 (6 bases). The CDR3 covers 14 residues. V shed 2 bases and J shed 6 bases, with 13 bases lying between them. CDR1 and CDR2 from the germline V gene are MDHEN and SYDVKM. The DNA for the CDR3 is TGTGCCAGCAGTTTACAGGGGATGCAGAATGGCTACACCTTC. The encoded protein is CASSLQGMQNGYTF.

This clonotype has at least ten counts. V gene TRBV7-9 combines with J gene TRBJ1-5; D gene uncertain. This CDR3 spans 13 amino acids. Germline CDR1 is SEHNR and CDR2 is FQNEAQ (reference sequence). V lost 4 bases, J lost 5 bases, and 9 bases lay in between. The CDR3 loop reads CASSSREDQPQHF. DNA of the CDR3: TGTGCCAGCAGCTCGAGGGAGGATCAGCCCCAGCATTTT.

This clonotype has at least ten counts. This chain uses TRBV7-9 with TRBJ1-5; D ambiguous. This CDR3 has 15 residues. Germline V lookup: CDR1 SEHNR, CDR2 FQNEAQ (reference sequence). The V and J ends lost 0 bases and 0 bases respectively, with 6 bases between them. The CDR3 DNA reads TGTGCCAGCAGCTTAGCAGGGTTTAGCAATCAGCCCCAGCATTTT. Residues: CASSLAGFSNQPQHF.

At least ten counts were recorded for this clonotype. This chain connects TRBV11-2 to TRBJ1-1; 9 bases match TRBD1. The CDR3 runs 15 residues. Germline V gene lookup returns CDR1 SGHAT and CDR2 FQNNGV. Trimming at V came to 3 bases and at J to 3 bases, leaving 5 bases not matched to a gene. The chain's CDR3 is CASSLGTGWDTEAFF. For the CDR3, the DNA is TGTGCCAGCAGCTTGGGGACAGGGTGGGACACTGAAGCTTTCTTT.

The table lists this clonotype with a few counts. The chain links TRBV3-2 to TRBJ2-7; TRBD1 is the table's D call, not checked against the DNA. TRBV3-2 is a documented pseudogene. The CDR3 is 19 amino acids. The CDR3 loop is CASSQLLRRTGGSSYEQYF. In DNA form, the CDR3 reads TGTGCCAGCAGCCAACTACTACGAAGGACAGGGGGCTCCTCCTACGAGCAGTACTTC.

This clonotype has at least ten counts. J is TRBJ2-3 and V is TRBV20-1, with D tentatively TRBD2 (5 bases). With 3 bases removed from V and 1 base from J, the gap between germline ends came to 8 bases. Per germline, CDR1 DFQATT and CDR2 SNEGSKA (reference sequence). The CDR3 totals 13 residues. CDR3 DNA: TGCAGTGCTAGTATTAGCGGCACAGATACGCAGTATTTT. It yields the protein CSASISGTDTQYF.

This sequence joins TRBV7-2 and TRBJ2-3; 13 bases line up with TRBD2. CDR3 length: 18 residues. Germline lookup yields CDR1 SGHTA and CDR2 FQGNSA. Trimming at V came to 3 bases and at J to 5 bases, leaving 11 bases not matched to a gene. CDR3 loop: CASSLDFTSGGAVDTQYF. The CDR3 DNA reads as TGTGCCAGCAGCTTGGATTTCACTAGCGGGGGGGCCGTAGATACGCAGTATTTT. The full variable domain, its missing parts supplied by reference TRBV7-2 and TRBJ2-3, is GAGVSQSPSNKVTEKGKDVELRCDPISGHTALYWYRQSLGQGLEFLIYFQGNSAPDKSGLPSDRFSAERTGGSVSTLTIQRTQQEDSAVYLCASSLDFTSGGAVDTQYFGPGTRLTVL.